This T cell receptor beta chain stems from a study of Tregs in tolerant kidney transplant recipients. Study background: Related graft donors supplied nonmyeloablative bone marrow transplants, and mixed chimerism was transient. Regarding the study as a whole: Changing PCR primers prevented nucleotide comparison between some patients' samples. Antigen-driven expansion was suggested because donor-specific Tregs expanded more than all Tregs in tolerant patients.

Using immunoSEQ multiplex PCR, the repertoire was profiled, and TCRdb retains in-frame clones only, with some absent. Altogether about 15,000 clones are present, around 53% being singletons, with the ten largest covering about 3%. A remark on this clone: Antigen unknown.

Recipient PBMCs carried a CFSE label and met irradiated graft donor PBMCs for approximately six days before FACS sorting. There are 16 residues in the CDR3. Germline V gene data show CDR1 as KGHSH and CDR2 as LQKENI. V shed 1 base, J shed 7 bases, and the junction held 10 bases outside the gene matches. V is TRBV18 and J is TRBJ2-7; 10 positions match TRBD2. The receptor comes from a human patient who received a combined kidney and bone marrow transplant. Here the sequenced sample was CD4+ T cells from blood cultured with allogeneic cells, taken before the transplant. In DNA, the CDR3 is TGTGCCAGCTCACCACAAGAGCGGGGGGGCCGGAGAGAGCAGTACTTC. Translation gives CASSPQERGGRREQYF.